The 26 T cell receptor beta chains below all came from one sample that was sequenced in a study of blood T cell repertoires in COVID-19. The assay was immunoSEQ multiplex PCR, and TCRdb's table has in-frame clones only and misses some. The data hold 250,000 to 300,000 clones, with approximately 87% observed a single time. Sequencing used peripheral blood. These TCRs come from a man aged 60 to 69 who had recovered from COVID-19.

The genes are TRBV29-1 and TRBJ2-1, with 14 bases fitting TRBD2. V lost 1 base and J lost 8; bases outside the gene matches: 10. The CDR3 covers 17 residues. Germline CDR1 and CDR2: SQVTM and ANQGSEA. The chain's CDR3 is CSVEVVLGLAGVDEQFF. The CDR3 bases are TGCAGCGTTGAAGTGGTCCTGGGACTAGCGGGAGTGGATGAGCAGTTCTTC.

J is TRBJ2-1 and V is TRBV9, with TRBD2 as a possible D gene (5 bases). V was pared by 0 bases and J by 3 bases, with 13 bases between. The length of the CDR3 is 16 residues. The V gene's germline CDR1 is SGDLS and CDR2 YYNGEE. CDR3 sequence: CASSVVGGRNYNEQFF. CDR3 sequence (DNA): TGTGCCAGCAGCGTAGTTGGTGGGAGAAACTACAATGAGCAGTTCTTC.

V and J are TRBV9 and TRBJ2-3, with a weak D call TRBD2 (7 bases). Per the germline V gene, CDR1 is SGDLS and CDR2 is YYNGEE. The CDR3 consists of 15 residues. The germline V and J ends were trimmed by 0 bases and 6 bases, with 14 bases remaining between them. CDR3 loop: CASSVEGRGGDTQYF. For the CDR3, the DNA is TGTGCCAGCAGCGTAGAGGGGAGGGGGGGCGATACGCAGTATTTT.

The DNA of the CDR3 is TGCGCCAGCAGTTCCAGTCCGGGAGGAGGGTCCTACGAGCAGTACTTC. This sequence encodes CASSSSPGGGSYEQYF. The chain combines TRBV5-1 with TRBJ2-7, with TRBD2 identical over 7 bases. The trim removed 5 bases at V and 1 base at J, leaving 12 bases unmatched. CDR1 and CDR2 (germline): SGHRS, YFSETQ. CDR3 length equals 16 residues.

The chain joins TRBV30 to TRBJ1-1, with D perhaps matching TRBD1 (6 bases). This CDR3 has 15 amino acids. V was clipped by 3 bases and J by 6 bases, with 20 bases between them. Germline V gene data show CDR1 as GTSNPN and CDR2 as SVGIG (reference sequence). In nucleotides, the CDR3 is TGTGCCTGGAGCCCGATGACAGGTTTTAACCCTGAAGCTTTCTTT. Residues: CAWSPMTGFNPEAFF.

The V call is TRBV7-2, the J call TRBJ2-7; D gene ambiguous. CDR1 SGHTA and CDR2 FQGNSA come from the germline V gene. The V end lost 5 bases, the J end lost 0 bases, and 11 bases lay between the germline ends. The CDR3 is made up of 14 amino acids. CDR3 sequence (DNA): TGTGCCAGCAGCCGTAGACACAGCTCCTACGAGCAGTACTTC. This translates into CASSRRHSSYEQYF.

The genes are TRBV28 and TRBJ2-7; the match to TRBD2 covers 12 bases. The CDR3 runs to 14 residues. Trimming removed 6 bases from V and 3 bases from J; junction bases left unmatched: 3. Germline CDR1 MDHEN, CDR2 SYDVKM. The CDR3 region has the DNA TGTGCCAGCAGCCGACTAGCGGGGGACTACGAGCAGTACTTC. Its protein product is CASSRLAGDYEQYF.

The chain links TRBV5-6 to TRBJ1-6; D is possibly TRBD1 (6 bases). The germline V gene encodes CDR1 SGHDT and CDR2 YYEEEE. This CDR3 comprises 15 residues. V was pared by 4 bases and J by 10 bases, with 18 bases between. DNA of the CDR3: TGTGCCAGCAGCCCTTGGGCTGGGGGCGGGTCACCCCTCCACTTT. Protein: CASSPWAGGGSPLHF.

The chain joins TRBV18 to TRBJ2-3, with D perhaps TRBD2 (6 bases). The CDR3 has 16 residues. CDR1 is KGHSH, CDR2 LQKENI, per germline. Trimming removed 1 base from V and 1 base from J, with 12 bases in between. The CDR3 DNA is TGTGCCAGCTCACCACTAATTAGCGGAGGCACAGATACGCAGTATTTT. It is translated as CASSPLISGGTDTQYF.

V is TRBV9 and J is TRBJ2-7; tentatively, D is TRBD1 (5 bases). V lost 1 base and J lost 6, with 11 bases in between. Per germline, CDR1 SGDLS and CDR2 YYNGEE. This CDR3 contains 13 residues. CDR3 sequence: CASSVQGWSEQYF. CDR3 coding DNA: TGTGCCAGCAGCGTACAGGGTTGGAGCGAGCAGTACTTC. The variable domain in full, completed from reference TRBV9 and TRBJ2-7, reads DSGVTQTPKHLITATGQRVTLRCSPRSGDLSVYWYQQSLDQGLQFLIQYYNGEERAKGNILERFSAQQFPDLHSELNLSSLELGDSALYFCASSVQGWSEQYFGPGTRLTVT.

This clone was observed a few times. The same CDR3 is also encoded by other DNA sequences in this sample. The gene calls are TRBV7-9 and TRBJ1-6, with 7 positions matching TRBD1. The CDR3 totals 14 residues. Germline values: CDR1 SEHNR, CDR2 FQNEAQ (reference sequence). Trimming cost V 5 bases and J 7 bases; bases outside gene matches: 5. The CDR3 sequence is CASSPDRYNSPLHF. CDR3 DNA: TGTGCCAGCAGCCCGGACAGGTACAATTCACCCCTCCACTTT.

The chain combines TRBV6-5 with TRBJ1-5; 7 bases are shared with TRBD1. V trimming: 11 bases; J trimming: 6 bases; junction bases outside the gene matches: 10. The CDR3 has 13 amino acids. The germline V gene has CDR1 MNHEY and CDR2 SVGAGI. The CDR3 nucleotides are TGTGCCGTAGGACAGGTGCTGGGTCAGCCCCAGCATTTT. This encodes CAVGQVLGQPQHF.

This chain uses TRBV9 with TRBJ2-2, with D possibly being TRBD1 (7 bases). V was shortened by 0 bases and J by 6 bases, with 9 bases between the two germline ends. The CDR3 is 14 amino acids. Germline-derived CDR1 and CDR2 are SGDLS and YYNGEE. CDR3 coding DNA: TGTGCCAGCAGCGTAGGGAGGGGGCCCGGGGAGCTGTTTTTT. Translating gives CASSVGRGPGELFF.

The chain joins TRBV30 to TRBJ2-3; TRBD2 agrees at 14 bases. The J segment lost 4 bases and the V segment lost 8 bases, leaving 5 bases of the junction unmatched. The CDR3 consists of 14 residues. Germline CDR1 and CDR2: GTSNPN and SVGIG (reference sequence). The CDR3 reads CARRLAGGSDTQYF. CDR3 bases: TGTGCCCGCCGACTAGCGGGAGGGTCAGATACGCAGTATTTT.

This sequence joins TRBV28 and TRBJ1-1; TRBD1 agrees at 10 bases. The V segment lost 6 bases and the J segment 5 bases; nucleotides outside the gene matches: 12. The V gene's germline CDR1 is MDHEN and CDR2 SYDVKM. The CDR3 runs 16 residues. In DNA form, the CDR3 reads TGTGCCAGCAGCTCTTTGGGACAGGGGAGTGAGACTGAAGCTTTCTTT. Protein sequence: CASSSLGQGSETEAFF.

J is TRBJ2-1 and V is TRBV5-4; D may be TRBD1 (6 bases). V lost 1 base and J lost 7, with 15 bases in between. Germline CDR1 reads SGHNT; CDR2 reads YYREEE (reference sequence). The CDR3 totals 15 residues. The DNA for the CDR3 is TGTGCCAGCAGCTTGAGGAGGACAGCCTCGAATGAGCAGTTCTTC. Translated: CASSLRRTASNEQFF. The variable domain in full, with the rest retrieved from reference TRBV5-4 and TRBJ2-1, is ETGVTQSPTHLIKTRGQQVTLRCSSQSGHNTVSWYQQALGQGPQFIFQYYREEENGRGNFPPRFSGLQFPNYSSELNVNALELDDSALYLCASSLRRTASNEQFFGPGTRLTVL.

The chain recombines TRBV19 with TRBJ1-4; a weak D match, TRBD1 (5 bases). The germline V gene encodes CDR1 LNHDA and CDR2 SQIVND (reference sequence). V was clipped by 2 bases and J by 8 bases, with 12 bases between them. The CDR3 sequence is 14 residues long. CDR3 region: CASSITGVDEKLFF. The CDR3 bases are TGTGCCAGTAGTATAACGGGGGTGGACGAAAAACTGTTTTTT.

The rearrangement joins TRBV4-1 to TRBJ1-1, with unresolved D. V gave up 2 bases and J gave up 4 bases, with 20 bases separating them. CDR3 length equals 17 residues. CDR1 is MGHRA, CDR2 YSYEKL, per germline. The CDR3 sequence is CASSQPEAYRYGTEAFF. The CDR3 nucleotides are TGCGCCAGCAGCCAACCCGAGGCGTATCGGTACGGCACTGAAGCTTTCTTT.

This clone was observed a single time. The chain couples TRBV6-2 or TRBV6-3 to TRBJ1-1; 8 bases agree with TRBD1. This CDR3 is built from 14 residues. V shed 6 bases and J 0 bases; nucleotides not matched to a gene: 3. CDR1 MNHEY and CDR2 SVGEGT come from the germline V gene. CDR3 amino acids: CASSLDRVNTEAFF. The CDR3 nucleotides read TGTGCCAGCAGCTTGGACAGGGTGAACACTGAAGCTTTCTTT.

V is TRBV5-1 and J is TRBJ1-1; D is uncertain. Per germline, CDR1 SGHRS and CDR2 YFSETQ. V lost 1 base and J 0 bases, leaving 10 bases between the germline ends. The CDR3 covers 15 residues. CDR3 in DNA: TGCGCCAGCAGCTTGATAGATGGTATGAACACTGAAGCTTTCTTT. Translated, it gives CASSLIDGMNTEAFF.

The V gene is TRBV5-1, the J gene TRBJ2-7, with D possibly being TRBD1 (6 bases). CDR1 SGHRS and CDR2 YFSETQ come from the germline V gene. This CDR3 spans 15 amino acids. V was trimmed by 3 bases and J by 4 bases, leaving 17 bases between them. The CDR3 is CASSSAHRVPYEQYF. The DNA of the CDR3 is TGCGCCAGCAGCTCGGCCCACAGGGTCCCGTACGAGCAGTACTTC.

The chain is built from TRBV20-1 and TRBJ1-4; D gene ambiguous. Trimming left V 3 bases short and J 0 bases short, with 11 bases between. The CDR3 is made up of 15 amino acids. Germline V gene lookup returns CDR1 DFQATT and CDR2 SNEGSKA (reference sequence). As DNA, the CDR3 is TGCAGTGCTAGTAAGCGGATTGCAACTAATGAAAAACTGTTTTTT. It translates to CSASKRIATNEKLFF.

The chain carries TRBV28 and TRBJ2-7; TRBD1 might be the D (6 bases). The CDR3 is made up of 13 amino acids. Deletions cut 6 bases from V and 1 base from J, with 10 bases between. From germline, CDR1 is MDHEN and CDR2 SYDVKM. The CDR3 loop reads CASRRQASYEQYF. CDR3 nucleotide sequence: TGTGCCAGCAGGAGACAGGCATCCTACGAGCAGTACTTC.

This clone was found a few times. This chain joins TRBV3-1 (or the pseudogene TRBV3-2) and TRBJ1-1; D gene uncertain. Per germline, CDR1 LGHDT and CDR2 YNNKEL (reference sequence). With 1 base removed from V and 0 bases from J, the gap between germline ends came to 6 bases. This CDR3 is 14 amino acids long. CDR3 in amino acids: CASSQGLLNTEAFF. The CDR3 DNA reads TGTGCCAGCAGCCAAGGGCTCTTGAACACTGAAGCTTTCTTT.

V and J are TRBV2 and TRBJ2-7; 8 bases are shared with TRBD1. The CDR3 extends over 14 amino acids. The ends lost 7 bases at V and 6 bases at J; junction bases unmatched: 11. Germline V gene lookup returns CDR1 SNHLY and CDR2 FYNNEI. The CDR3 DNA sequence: TGTGCCAGCACCCGGCGCCAGGGGGCCTCCGAGCAGTACTTC. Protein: CASTRRQGASEQYF.

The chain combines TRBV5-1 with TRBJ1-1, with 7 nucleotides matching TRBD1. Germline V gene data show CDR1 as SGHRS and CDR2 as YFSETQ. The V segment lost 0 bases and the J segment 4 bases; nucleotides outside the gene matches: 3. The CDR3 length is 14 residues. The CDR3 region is CASSLDAGGTEAFF. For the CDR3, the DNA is TGCGCCAGCAGCTTGGACGCAGGGGGCACTGAAGCTTTCTTT.